This TCR beta chain was sequenced during a study of T-cell reconstitution after alpha-beta-depleted transplantation in children. The library targeted TCRbeta and was prepared with unique molecular identifiers. TCRdb reprocessed the PCR reads via MiXCR and lists one record per CDR3 protein. The sample holds 500,000 to 750,000 distinct CDR3 sequences; 25% to 30% are singletons and the top ten take approximately 39%. This CDR3 is built from 15 residues. Looked up from germline, CDR1 is DFQATT and CDR2 is SNEGSKA (reference sequence). V was pared by 5 bases and J by 3 bases, with 17 bases between. General study points: By about two months after transplant, alpha-beta T cells reportedly arose from several hundred graft clones that had expanded.

This clonotype was seen only a few times. Its target is unknown. The sequence was collected from a boy in the first two years of life with Wiskott-Aldrich syndrome, due to receive a stem cell transplant. The rearrangement links TRBV20-1 to TRBJ1-3; D is unclear. Material: PBMCs, obtained before TCRalphabeta/CD19-depleted stem cell transplant. The CDR3 nucleotides are TGCAGTGCTGGGAAAATGGGCGAAAATGGAAACACCATATATTTT. This encodes CSAGKMGENGNTIYF.